The present T cell receptor (beta chain) was sequenced within a study of blood T cells in healthy people across ages. Study at large: About one barcoded beta molecule per two T cells was the capture yield of template switching.

Alongside a J-beta primer mix, a sample-barcoded 5' primer served in a second PCR lasting about 7 to 12 cycles. TCRdb reanalysed the 5' RACE reads using MiXCR and keeps one entry per CDR3 protein. The data show about 680,000 distinct CDR3 sequences, around 49% seen once. The CDR3 contains 13 residues. Trimming took off 2 bases at V and 8 bases at J, with 12 bases between the two ends. Germline CDR1 reads LNHNV; CDR2 reads YYDKDF (reference sequence). About this clonotype: Its antigen is not identified.

Broader study findings: Correlation between TCR beta diversity and naive T cell percentage was strong. CMV status of donors was unknown, possibly confounding expanded clonotype changes.

The source of this sequence is a woman aged 55-70 years in good health. This chain uses TRBV15 with TRBJ1-1; D not certain. Input material: blood. CDR3 region: CATSRHRTGEAFF. CDR3 DNA: TGTGCCACCAGCAGACACCGGACGGGCGAAGCTTTCTTT. Variable domain in full (rest from reference TRBV15 and TRBJ1-1): DAMVIQNPRYQVTQFGKPVTLSCSQTLNHNVMYWYQQKSSQAPKLLFHYYDKDFNNEADTPDNFQSRRPNTSFCFLDIRSPGLGDTAMYLCATSRHRTGEAFFGQGTRLTVV.